The 7 T cell receptor beta chains below come from one sample, sequenced in a study of T-cell reconstitution after alpha-beta-depleted transplantation in children. Unique molecular identifiers were incorporated when the TCRbeta library was constructed. TCRdb re-derived calls from the PCR reads in MiXCR, one entry per CDR3 protein. Of some 110,000 distinct CDR3 sequences detected, about a tenth appear once; the ten largest clones hold less than 40%. Specimen: PBMCs, collected before TCRalphabeta/CD19-depleted stem cell transplant. These receptors were collected from a boy between 2 and 10 years old with acute lymphoblastic leukemia, due to receive a stem cell transplant.

The V gene is TRBV5-6, the J gene TRBJ1-1, with a tentative D call TRBD1 (6 bases). V was cut by 2 bases and J by 3 bases, with 14 bases left in between. CDR1 and CDR2 from the germline V gene are SGHDT and YYEEEE. The length of the CDR3 is 15 residues. The chain's CDR3 is CASSFTGGAYTEAFF. The CDR3 coding sequence is TGTGCCAGCAGCTTCACTGGGGGCGCTTACACTGAAGCTTTCTTT.

This clonotype was observed a few times. The V and J genes are TRBV27 and TRBJ2-1, with 8 positions matching TRBD2. V shed 5 bases, J shed 5 bases, and the junction held 2 bases outside the gene matches. Per germline, CDR1 MNHEY and CDR2 SMNVEV (reference sequence). This CDR3 comprises 13 residues. CDR3 amino acids: CASSSGSHNEQFF. Written as DNA, the CDR3 is TGTGCCAGCAGTAGCGGGAGCCACAATGAGCAGTTCTTC.

This clonotype occurred a few times. This sequence joins TRBV6-2 or TRBV6-3 and TRBJ1-3, with TRBD1 as a possible D gene (6 bases). Germline V gene sequence: CDR1 MNHEY, CDR2 SVGEGT. V shed 6 bases and J shed 1 base, with 13 bases lying between them. This CDR3 has 15 residues. CDR3: CASSPRTASGNTIYF. CDR3 bases: TGTGCCAGCAGCCCCCGGACAGCTTCTGGAAACACCATATATTTT.

This clonotype was seen at least ten times. The genes are TRBV20-1 and TRBJ2-5; 8 bases are shared with TRBD2. The germline gives CDR1 DFQATT, CDR2 SNEGSKA (reference sequence). The CDR3 covers 15 residues. The V segment lost 0 bases and the J segment 1 base; nucleotides outside the gene matches: 4. CDR3 sequence reads: CSARDLTSGQETQYF. For the CDR3, the DNA is TGCAGTGCTAGAGATCTAACTAGCGGCCAAGAGACCCAGTACTTC.

This clonotype appeared a few times. This chain connects TRBV20-1 to TRBJ2-1; the D gene could be TRBD1 or TRBD2 (5 bases each). The CDR3 is made up of 13 amino acids. The ends were cut back, 3 bases at V and 7 bases at J, with 13 bases in the middle. Germline CDR1 and CDR2: DFQATT and SNEGSKA (reference sequence). CDR3 bases: TGCAGTGCTAGCAGGGACGGTTGGAATGAGCAGTTCTTC. It yields the protein CSASRDGWNEQFF.

This clonotype occurred a few times. The rearrangement joins TRBV4-1 to TRBJ2-7, with no clear D. The V end was cut by 5 bases, the J end by 2 bases, with 7 bases between. Germline V CDR1 and CDR2: MGHRA, YSYEKL. The CDR3 totals 12 residues. CDR3 loop: CASSNGAYEQYF. CDR3 DNA sequence: TGCGCCAGCAGCAACGGAGCCTACGAGCAGTACTTC.

This clonotype was recorded a few times. The chain couples TRBV5-1 to TRBJ1-1, with a weak D call TRBD1 (6 bases). This CDR3 region has 15 residues. Germline CDR1 reads SGHRS; CDR2 reads YFSETQ. V was cut by 4 bases and J by 0 bases, with 13 bases left in between. The CDR3 sequence is CASSPGDLLNTEAFF. For the CDR3, the DNA is TGCGCCAGCAGCCCAGGGGATCTACTGAACACTGAAGCTTTCTTT.